This T cell receptor beta chain is drawn from a study of T cell changes during pregnancy in multiple sclerosis. The data were produced by immunoSEQ multiplex PCR, yet TCRdb's version contains in-frame clones alone and is incomplete. Here the sample spans over 70,000 clones, over 85% being singletons. Per germline, CDR1 MNHEY and CDR2 SVGAGI. V lost 0 bases and J lost 5; bases outside the gene matches: 4. The CDR3 is 15 amino acids. This clone appeared once. This chain joins TRBV6-5 and TRBJ2-1; 7 nucleotides match TRBD2. The origin of this receptor is a female donor with multiple sclerosis, enrolled in a pregnancy study. Sequenced material: peripheral blood, taken in the first trimester of pregnancy. As DNA, the CDR3 is TGTGCCAGCAGTTACTCCTCGGGGGGAAACAATGAGCAGTTCTTC. Protein: CASSYSSGGNNEQFF.